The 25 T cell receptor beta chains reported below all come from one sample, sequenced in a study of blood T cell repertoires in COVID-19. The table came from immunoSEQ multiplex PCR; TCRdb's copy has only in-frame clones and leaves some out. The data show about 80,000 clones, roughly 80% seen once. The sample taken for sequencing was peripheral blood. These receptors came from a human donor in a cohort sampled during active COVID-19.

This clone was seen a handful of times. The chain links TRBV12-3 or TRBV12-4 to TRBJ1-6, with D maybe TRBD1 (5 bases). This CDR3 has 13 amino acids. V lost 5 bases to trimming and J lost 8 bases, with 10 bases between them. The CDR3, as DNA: TGTGCCAGCAGTCAGACAGCCGATTCACCCCTCCACTTT. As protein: CASSQTADSPLHF.

CDR3 loop: CASSPKGQGVFYYGYTF. The CDR3 DNA sequence: TGTGCCAGCAGTCCGAAGGGACAGGGGGTTTTCTATTATGGCTACACCTTC. The chain uses TRBV27 and TRBJ1-2; 11 nucleotides match TRBD1. The V segment lost 5 bases and the J segment 5 bases; nucleotides outside the gene matches: 13. The CDR3 totals 17 residues. Germline V CDR1 and CDR2: MNHEY, SMNVEV (reference sequence).

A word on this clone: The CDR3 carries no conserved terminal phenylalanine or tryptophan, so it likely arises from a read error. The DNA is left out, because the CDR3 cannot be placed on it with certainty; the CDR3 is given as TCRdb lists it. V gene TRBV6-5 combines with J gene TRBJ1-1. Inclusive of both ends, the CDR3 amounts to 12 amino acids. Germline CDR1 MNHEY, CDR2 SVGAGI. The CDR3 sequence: CASRLTGSQSAS.

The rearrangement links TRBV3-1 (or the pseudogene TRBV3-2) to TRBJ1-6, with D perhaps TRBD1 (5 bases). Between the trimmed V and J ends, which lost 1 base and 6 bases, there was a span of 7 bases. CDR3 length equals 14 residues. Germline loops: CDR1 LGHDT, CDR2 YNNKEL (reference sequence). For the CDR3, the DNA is TGTGCCAGCAGCCAAGTTCAGGGTAATTCACCCCTCCACTTT. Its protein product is CASSQVQGNSPLHF.

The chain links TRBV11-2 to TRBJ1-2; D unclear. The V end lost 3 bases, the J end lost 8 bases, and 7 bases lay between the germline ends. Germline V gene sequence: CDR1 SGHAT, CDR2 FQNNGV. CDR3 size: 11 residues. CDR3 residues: CASSFRGGYTF. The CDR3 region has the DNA TGTGCCAGCAGCTTTAGAGGAGGCTACACCTTC.

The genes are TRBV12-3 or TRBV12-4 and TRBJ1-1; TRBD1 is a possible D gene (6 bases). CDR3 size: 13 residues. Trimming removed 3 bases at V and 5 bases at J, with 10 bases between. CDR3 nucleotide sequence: TGTGCCAGCAGTTTCACCACAGGGACTGAAGCTTTCTTT. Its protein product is CASSFTTGTEAFF.

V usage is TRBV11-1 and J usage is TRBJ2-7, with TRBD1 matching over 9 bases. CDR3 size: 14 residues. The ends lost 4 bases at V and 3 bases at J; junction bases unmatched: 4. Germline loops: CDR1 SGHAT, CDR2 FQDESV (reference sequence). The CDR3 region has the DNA TGTGCCAGCAGCTCCGGACAGGGGAGCTACGAGCAGTACTTC. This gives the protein CASSSGQGSYEQYF.

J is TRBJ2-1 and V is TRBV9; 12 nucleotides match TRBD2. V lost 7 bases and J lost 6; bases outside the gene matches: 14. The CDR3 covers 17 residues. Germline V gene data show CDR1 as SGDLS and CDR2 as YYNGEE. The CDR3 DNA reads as TGTGCCAGCGCGGGGTCTAGCGGGGGGGCCAGACGCAATGAGCAGTTCTTC. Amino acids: CASAGSSGGARRNEQFF.

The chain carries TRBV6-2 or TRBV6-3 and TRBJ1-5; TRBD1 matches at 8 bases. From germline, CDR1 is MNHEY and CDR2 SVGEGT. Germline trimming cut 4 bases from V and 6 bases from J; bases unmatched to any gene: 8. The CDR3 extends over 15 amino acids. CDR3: CASSSLDRVFQPQHF. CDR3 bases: TGTGCCAGCAGTTCCCTGGACAGGGTATTTCAGCCCCAGCATTTT.

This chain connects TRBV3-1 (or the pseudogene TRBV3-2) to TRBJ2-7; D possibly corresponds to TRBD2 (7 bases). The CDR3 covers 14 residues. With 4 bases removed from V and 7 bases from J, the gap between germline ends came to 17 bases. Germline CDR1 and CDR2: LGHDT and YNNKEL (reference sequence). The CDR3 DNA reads TGTGCCAGCAGCCCTGGAGGGGGGGCGAGGGAGCAGTACTTC. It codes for CASSPGGGAREQYF.

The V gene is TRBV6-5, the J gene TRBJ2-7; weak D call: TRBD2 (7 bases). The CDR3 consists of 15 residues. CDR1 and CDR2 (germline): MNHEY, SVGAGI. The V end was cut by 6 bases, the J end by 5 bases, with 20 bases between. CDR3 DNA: TGTGCCAGCAGAGTCCTAGGGGGGGGGTTAAACGAGCAGTACTTC. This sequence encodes CASRVLGGGLNEQYF.

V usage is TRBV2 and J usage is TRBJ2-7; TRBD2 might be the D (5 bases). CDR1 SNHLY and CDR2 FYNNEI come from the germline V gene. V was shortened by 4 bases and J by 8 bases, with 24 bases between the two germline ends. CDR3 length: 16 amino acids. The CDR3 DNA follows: TGTGCCAGCAGTGTCCTTGGAGAGGGTGGCGGTGGACAGCAGTACTTC. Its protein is CASSVLGEGGGGQQYF.

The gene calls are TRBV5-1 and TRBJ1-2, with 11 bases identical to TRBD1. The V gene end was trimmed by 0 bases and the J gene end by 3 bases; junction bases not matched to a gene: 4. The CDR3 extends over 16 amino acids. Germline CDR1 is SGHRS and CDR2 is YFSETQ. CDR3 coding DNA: TGCGCCAGCAGCTTGGCCCCGGGACAGGGGGACTATGGCTACACCTTC. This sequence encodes CASSLAPGQGDYGYTF. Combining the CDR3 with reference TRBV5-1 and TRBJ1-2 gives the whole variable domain KAGVTQTPRYLIKTRGQQVTLSCSPISGHRSVSWYQQTPGQGLQFLFEYFSETQRNKGNFPGRFSGRQFSNSRSEMNVSTLELGDSALYLCASSLAPGQGDYGYTFGSGTRLTVV.

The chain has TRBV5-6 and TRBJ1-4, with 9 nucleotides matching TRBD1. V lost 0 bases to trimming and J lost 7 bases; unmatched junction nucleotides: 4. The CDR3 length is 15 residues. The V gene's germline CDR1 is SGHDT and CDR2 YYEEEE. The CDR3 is CASSLALDRGEKLFF. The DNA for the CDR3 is TGTGCCAGCAGCTTGGCCCTGGACAGGGGTGAAAAACTGTTTTTT.

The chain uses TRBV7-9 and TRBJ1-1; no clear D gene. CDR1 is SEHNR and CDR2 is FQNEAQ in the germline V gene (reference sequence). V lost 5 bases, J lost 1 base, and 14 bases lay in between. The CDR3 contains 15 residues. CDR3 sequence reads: CASSADARGNTEAFF. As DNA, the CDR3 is TGTGCCAGCAGCGCCGACGCCCGGGGGAACACTGAAGCTTTCTTT.

The CDR3 protein is CASSLGGGAFF. CDR3 coding DNA: TGTGCCAGCAGCTTAGGAGGGGGCGCTTTCTTT. The genes are TRBV7-9 and TRBJ1-1, with TRBD1 matching 7 bases. The ends lost 1 base at V and 11 bases at J; junction bases unmatched: 1. The germline CDR1 and CDR2 sequences are SEHNR and FQNEAQ (reference sequence). CDR3 size: 11 residues. The whole variable domain, filled in from reference TRBV7-9 and TRBJ1-1, reads DTGVSQNPRHKITKRGQNVTFRCDPISEHNRLYWYRQTLGQGPEFLTYFQNEAQLEKSRLLSDRFSAERPKGSFSTLEIQRTEQGDSAMYLCASSLGGGAFFGQGTRLTVV.

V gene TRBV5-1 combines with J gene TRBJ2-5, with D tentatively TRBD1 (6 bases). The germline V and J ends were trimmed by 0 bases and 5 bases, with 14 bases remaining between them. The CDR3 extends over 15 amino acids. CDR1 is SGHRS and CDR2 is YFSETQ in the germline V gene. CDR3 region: CASSLEWGRRETQYF. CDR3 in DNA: TGCGCCAGCAGCTTGGAGTGGGGGCGAAGGGAGACCCAGTACTTC.

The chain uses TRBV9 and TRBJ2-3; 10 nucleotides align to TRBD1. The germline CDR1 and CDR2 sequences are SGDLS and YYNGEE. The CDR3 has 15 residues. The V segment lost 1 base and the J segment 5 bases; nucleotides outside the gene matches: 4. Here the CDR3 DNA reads TGTGCCAGCAGCGTAATGGGACAGGGGAAAGATACGCAGTATTTT. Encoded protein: CASSVMGQGKDTQYF.

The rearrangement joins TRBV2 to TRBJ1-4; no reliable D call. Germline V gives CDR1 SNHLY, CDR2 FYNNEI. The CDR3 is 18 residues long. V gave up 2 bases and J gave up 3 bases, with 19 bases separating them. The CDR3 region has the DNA TGTGCCAGCAGTGAATTGAGAGTGTCAGCGGGGTCTAATGAAAAACTGTTTTTT. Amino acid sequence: CASSELRVSAGSNEKLFF. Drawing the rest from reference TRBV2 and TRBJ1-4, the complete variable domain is EPEVTQTPSHQVTQMGQEVILRCVPISNHLYFYWYRQILGQKVEFLVSFYNNEISEKSEIFDDQFSVERPDGSNFTLKIRSTKLEDSAMYFCASSELRVSAGSNEKLFFGSGTQLSVL.

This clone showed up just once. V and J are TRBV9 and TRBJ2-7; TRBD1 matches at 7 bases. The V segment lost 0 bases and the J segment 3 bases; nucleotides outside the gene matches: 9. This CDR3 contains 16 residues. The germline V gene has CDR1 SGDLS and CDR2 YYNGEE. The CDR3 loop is CASSVGVGTASYEQYF. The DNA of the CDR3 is TGTGCCAGCAGCGTAGGGGTAGGGACAGCGAGCTACGAGCAGTACTTC.

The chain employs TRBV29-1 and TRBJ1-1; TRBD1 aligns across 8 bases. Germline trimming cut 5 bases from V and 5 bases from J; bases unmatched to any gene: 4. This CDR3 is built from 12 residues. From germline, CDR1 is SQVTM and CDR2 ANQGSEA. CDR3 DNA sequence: TGCAGCGTTACCGACAGGGGTACTGAAGCTTTCTTT. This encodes CSVTDRGTEAFF. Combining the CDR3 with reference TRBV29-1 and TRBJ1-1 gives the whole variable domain SAVISQKPSRDICQRGTSLTIQCQVDSQVTMMFWYRQQPGQSLTLIATANQGSEATYESGFVIDKFPISRPNLTFSTLTVSNMSPEDSSIYLCSVTDRGTEAFFGQGTRLTVV.

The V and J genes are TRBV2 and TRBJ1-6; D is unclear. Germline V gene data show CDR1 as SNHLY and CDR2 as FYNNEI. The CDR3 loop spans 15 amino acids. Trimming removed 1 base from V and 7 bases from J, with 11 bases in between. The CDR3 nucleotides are TGTGCCAGCAGTGAAGGTCCAGGAAGGAATTCACCCCTCCACTTT. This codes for CASSEGPGRNSPLHF.

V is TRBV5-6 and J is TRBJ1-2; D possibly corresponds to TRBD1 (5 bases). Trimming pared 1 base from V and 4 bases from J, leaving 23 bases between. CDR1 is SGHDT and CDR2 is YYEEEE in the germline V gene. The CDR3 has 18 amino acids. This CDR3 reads CASSLYGREGSFGYGYTF. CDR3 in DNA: TGTGCCAGCAGCTTGTACGGCAGGGAGGGATCGTTCGGCTATGGCTACACCTTC.

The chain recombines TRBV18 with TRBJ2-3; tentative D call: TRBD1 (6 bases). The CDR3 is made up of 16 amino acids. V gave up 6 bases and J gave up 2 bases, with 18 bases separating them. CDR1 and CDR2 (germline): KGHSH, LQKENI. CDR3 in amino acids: CASSPNTGPFTDTQYF. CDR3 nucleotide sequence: TGTGCCAGCTCCCCTAACACAGGGCCTTTCACAGATACGCAGTATTTT.

The CDR3 sequence is CASSQVRRGFSPLHF. The CDR3 DNA reads TGCGCCAGCAGTCAAGTCCGTCGCGGGTTCTCACCCCTCCACTTT. This chain uses TRBV23-1 with TRBJ1-6; D uncertain. TRBV23-1 is flagged as an ORF with uncertain function. The CDR3 covers 15 residues. V was trimmed by 2 bases and J by 10 bases, leaving 15 bases between them.